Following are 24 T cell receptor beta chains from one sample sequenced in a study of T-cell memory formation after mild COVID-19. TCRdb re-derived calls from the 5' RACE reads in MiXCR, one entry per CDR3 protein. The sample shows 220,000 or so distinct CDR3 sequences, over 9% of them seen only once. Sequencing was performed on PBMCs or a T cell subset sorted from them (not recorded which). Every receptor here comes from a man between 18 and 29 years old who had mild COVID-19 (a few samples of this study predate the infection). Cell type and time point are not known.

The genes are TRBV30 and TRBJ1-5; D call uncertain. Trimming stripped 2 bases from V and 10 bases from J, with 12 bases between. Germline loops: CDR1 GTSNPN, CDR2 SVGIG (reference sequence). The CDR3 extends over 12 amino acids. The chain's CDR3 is CAWSREAGPQHF. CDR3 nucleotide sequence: TGTGCCTGGAGTAGGGAGGCTGGACCCCAGCATTTT.

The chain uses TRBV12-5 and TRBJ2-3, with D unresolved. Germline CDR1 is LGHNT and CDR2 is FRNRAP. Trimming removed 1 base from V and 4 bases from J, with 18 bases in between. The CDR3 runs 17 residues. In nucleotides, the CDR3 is TGTGCTAGTGGTTTGGGCCGCGACACCAGAGGTTCAGATACGCAGTATTTT. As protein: CASGLGRDTRGSDTQYF.

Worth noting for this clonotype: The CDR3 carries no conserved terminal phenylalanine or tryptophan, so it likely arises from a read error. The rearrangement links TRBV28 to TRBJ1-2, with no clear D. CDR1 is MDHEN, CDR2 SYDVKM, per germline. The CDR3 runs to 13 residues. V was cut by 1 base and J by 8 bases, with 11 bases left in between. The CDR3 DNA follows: TGTGCCAGCAGTTTATATTTGGAGCGCGGCTACACCCTC. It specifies CASSLYLERGYTL.

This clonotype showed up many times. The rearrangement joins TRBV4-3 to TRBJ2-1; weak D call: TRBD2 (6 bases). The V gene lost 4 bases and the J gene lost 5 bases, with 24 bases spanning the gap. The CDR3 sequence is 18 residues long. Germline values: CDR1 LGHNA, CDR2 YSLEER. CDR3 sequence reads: CASSPAGGGIGGDNEQFF. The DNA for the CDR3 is TGCGCCAGCAGCCCGGCCGGTGGAGGAATCGGGGGAGACAATGAGCAGTTCTTC.

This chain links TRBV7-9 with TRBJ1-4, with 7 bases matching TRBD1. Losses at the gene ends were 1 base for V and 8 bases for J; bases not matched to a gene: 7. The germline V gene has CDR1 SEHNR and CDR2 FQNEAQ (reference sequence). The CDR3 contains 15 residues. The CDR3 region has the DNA TGTGCCAGCAGCTTAGGAGGGACAGCCGGCGAAAAACTGTTTTTT. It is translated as CASSLGGTAGEKLFF.

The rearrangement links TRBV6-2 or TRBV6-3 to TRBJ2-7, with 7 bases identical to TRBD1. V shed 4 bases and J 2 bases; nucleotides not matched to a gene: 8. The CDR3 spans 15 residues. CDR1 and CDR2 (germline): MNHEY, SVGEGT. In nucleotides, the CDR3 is TGTGCCAGCAGTTTAGGGACAGAACCGCCCTACGAGCAGTACGTC. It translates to CASSLGTEPPYEQYV.

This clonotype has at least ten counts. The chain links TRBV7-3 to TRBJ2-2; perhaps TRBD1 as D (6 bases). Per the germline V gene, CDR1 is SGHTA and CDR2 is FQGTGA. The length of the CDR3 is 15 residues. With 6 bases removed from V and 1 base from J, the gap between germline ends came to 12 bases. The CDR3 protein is CASRPSRGNTGELFF. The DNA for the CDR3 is TGTGCCAGCAGGCCGTCCAGGGGGAACACCGGGGAGCTGTTTTTT.

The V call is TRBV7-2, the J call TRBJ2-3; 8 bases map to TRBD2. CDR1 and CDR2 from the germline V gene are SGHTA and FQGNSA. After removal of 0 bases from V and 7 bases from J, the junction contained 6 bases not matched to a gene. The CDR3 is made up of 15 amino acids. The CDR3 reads CASSLARGDMNTQYF. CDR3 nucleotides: TGTGCCAGCAGCTTAGCGCGGGGGGATATGAATACGCAGTATTTT.

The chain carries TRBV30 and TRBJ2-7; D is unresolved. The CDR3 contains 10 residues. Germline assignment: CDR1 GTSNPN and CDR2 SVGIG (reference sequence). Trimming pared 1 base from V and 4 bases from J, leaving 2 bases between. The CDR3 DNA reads TGTGCCTGGAGTGGATACGAGCAGTACTTC. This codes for CAWSGYEQYF.

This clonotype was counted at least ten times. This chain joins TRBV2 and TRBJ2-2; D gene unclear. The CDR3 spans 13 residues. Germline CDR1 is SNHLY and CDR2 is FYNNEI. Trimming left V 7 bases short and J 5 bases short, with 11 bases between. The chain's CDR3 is CASNVRVTGELFF. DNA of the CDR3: TGTGCCAGCAATGTACGAGTGACCGGGGAGCTGTTTTTT.

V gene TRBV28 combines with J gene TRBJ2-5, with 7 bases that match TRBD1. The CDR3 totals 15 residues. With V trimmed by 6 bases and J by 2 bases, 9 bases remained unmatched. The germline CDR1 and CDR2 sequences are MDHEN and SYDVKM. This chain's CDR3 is CASSRLTGNQETQYF. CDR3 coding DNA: TGTGCCAGCAGCCGACTGACAGGGAATCAAGAGACCCAGTACTTC.

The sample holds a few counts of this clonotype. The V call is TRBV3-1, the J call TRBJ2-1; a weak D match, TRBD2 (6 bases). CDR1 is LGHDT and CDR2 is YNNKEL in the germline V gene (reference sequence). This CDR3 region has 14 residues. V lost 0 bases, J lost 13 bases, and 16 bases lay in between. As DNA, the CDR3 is TGTGCCAGCAGCCAAGATGTGGGAGGCCGCGCCCAGTTCTTC. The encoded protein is CASSQDVGGRAQFF.

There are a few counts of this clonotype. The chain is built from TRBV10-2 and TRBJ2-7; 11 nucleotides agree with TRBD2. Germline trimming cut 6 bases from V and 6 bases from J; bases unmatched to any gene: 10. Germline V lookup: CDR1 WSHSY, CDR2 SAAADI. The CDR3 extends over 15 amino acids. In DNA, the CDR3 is TGCGCCAGCAGCCGCCTAGCGGGGGGACCTCTCGAGCAGTACTTC. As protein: CASSRLAGGPLEQYF.

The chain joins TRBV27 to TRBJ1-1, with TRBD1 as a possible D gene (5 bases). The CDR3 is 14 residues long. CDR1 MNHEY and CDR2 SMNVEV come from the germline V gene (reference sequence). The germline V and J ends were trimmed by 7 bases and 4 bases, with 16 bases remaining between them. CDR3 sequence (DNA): TGTGCCAGCACTTTGTACAGGCGGGGCACTGAAGCTTTCTTT. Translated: CASTLYRRGTEAFF.

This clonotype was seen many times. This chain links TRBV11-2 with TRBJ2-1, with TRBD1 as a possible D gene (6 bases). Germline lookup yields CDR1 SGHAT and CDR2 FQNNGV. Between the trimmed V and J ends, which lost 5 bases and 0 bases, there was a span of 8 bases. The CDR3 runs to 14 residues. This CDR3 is CASSGGYSYNEQFF. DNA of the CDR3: TGTGCCAGCAGCGGGGGCTACTCCTACAATGAGCAGTTCTTC.

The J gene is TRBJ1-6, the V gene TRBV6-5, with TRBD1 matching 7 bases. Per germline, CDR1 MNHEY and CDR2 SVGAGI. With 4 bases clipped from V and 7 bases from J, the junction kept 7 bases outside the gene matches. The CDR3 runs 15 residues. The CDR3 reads CASSFTQGENSPLHF. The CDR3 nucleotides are TGTGCCAGCAGTTTCACCCAGGGGGAGAATTCACCCCTCCACTTT.

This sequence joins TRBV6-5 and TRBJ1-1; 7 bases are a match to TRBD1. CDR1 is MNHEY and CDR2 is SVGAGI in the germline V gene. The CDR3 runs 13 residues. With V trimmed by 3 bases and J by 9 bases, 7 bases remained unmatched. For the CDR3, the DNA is TGTGCCAGCAGTTATAACCCGGGACAGCAAGCTTTCTTT. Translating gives CASSYNPGQQAFF.

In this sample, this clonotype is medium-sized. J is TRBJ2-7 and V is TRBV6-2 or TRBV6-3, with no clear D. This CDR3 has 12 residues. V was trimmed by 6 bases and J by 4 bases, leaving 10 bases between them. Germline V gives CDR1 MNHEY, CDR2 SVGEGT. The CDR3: CASSRASYEQYV. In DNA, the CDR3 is TGTGCCAGCAGCAGAGCGAGTTACGAGCAGTACGTC.

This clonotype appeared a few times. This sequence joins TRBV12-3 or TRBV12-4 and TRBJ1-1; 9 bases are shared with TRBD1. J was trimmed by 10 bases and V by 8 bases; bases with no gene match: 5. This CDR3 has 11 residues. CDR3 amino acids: CASGSTGGAFF. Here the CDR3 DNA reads TGTGCCAGCGGTTCGACAGGGGGAGCTTTCTTT.

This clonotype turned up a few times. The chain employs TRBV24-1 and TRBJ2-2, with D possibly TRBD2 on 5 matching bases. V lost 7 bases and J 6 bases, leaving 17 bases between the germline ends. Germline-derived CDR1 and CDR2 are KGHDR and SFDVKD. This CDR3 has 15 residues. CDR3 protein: CATSDPGLIPGELFF. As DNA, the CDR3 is TGTGCCACCAGCGATCCTGGACTTATCCCCGGGGAGCTGTTTTTT.

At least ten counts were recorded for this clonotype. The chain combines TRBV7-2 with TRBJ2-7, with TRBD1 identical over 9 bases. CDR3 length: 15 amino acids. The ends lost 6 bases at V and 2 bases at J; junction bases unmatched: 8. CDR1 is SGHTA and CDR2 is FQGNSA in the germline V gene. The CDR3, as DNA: TGTGCCAGCAGTCGAGGACAGGGGCAGACCTACGAGCAGTACTTC. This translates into CASSRGQGQTYEQYF.

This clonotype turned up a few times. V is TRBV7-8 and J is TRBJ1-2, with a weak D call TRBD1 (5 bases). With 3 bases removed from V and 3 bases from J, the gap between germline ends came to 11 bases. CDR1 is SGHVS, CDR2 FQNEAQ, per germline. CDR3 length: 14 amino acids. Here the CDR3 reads CASSLSGMDYGYTF. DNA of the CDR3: TGTGCCAGCAGCTTGTCAGGGATGGACTATGGCTACACCTTC. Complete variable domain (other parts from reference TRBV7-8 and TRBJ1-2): GAGVSQSPRYKVAKRGQDVALRCDPISGHVSLFWYQQALGQGPEFLTYFQNEAQLDKSGLPSDRFFAERPEGSVSTLKIQRTQQEDSAVYLCASSLSGMDYGYTFGSGTRLTVV.

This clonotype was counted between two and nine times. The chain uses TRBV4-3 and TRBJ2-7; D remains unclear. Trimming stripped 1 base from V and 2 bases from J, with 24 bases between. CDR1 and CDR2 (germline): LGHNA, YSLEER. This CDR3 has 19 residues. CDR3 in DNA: TGCGCCAGCAGCCAAGTCTGCTGCGGAAAGGTGGACCGTGCCTACGAGCAGTACGTC. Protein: CASSQVCCGKVDRAYEQYV.

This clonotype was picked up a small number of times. In nucleotides, the CDR3 is TGTGCCAGCAGCTTAGGGGGGGCCTTCTACAATGAGCAGTTCTTC. It codes for CASSLGGAFYNEQFF. The rearrangement links TRBV7-9 to TRBJ2-1; either TRBD1 or TRBD2 may supply D (6 bases each). The CDR3 is made up of 15 amino acids. Deletions cut 1 base from V and 3 bases from J, with 10 bases between. The germline gives CDR1 SEHNR, CDR2 FQNEAQ (reference sequence).